Below, 32 T cell receptor beta chains from the same sample are listed, as sequenced in a study of blood T cell repertoires in COVID-19. Sequenced by immunoSEQ multiplex PCR; TCRdb stores in-frame clones only, minus some. Among 70,000 or so clones listed, approximately 88% were seen once. The sequenced material came from peripheral blood. These receptors originate from an elderly man with active or convalescent COVID-19.

The chain recombines TRBV30 with TRBJ1-4; a weak D match, TRBD1 (5 bases). The V gene lost 1 base and the J gene lost 4 bases, with 13 bases spanning the gap. The CDR3 extends over 15 amino acids. The germline CDR1 and CDR2 sequences are GTSNPN and SVGIG (reference sequence). CDR3 nucleotides: TGTGCCTGGAGTGAAACAGGCTTTTTTAATGAAAAACTGTTTTTT. Translation: CAWSETGFFNEKLFF.

This clone has just a few counts. The chain links TRBV12-3 or TRBV12-4 to TRBJ1-6; TRBD1 aligns across 7 bases. V gave up 6 bases and J gave up 8 bases; unmatched junction bases: 4. The CDR3 runs 13 residues. This chain's CDR3 is CASRGQEHSPLHF. Written as DNA, the CDR3 is TGTGCCAGCAGAGGACAGGAGCATTCACCCCTCCACTTT.

With regard to this clone: This same CDR3 is encoded by further DNA sequences in the sample. The V and J genes are TRBV28 and TRBJ1-2; a possible D gene is TRBD1 (5 bases). The V gene lost 3 bases and the J gene lost 1 base, with 9 bases spanning the gap. Germline V lookup: CDR1 MDHEN, CDR2 SYDVKM. The CDR3 has 14 residues. CDR3 protein: CASSLSQGNYGYTF. CDR3 in DNA: TGTGCCAGCAGTTTGTCCCAGGGTAACTATGGCTACACCTTC.

The CDR3 sequence: CASSLYLQGAGEQFF. CDR3 nucleotide sequence: TGTGCCAGCAGCTTGTATCTCCAGGGGGCCGGTGAGCAGTTCTTC. This sequence joins TRBV5-5 and TRBJ2-1; TRBD1 matches 8 bases. CDR1 and CDR2 (germline): SGHKS, YYEKEE (reference sequence). The CDR3 extends over 15 amino acids. The V and J ends lost 1 base and 9 bases, in that order; junction bases with no gene match: 9.

V gene TRBV7-9 combines with J gene TRBJ1-3; TRBD1 aligns across 10 bases. CDR1 is SEHNR, CDR2 FQNEAQ, per germline (reference sequence). The CDR3 has 16 amino acids. J was trimmed by 4 bases and V by 4 bases; bases with no gene match: 7. This CDR3 is CASSSDRGNVGNTIYF. In DNA, the CDR3 is TGTGCCAGCAGCTCGGACAGGGGGAACGTCGGAAACACCATATATTTT.

The chain recombines TRBV3-1 (or the pseudogene TRBV3-2) with TRBJ2-1; D might be TRBD1 (6 bases). V was shortened by 1 base and J by 5 bases, with 9 bases between the two germline ends. CDR3 size: 14 residues. Germline assignment: CDR1 LGHDT and CDR2 YNNKEL (reference sequence). The CDR3 here is CASSQGGRNNEQFF. The CDR3 region has the DNA TGTGCCAGCAGCCAAGGGGGGCGGAACAATGAGCAGTTCTTC.

V is TRBV10-3 and J is TRBJ2-5; 10 nucleotides line up with TRBD2. V gave up 4 bases and J gave up 0 bases; unmatched junction bases: 5. Germline CDR1 and CDR2: ENHRY and SYGVKD. There are 16 residues in the CDR3. The CDR3 bases are TGTGCCATCAGTGGACAGCGGGAGGGGTACCAAGAGACCCAGTACTTC. Protein: CAISGQREGYQETQYF.

The chain has TRBV5-4 and TRBJ2-7; 7 positions agree with TRBD2. The V segment lost 3 bases and the J segment 5 bases; nucleotides outside the gene matches: 2. This CDR3 is built from 12 residues. Germline lookup yields CDR1 SGHNT and CDR2 YYREEE (reference sequence). The CDR3, as DNA: TGTGCCAGCAGCTGGGAGGGGAACGAGCAGTACTTC. It codes for CASSWEGNEQYF.

This chain joins TRBV5-1 and TRBJ2-1; 11 nucleotides agree with TRBD2. The CDR3 extends over 14 amino acids. V lost 0 bases, J lost 7 bases, and 0 bases stayed unmatched. Germline V gene data show CDR1 as SGHRS and CDR2 as YFSETQ. CDR3 nucleotide sequence: TGCGCCAGCAGCTTGGCTAGCGGGGGGAATGAGCAGTTCTTC. Translating it yields CASSLASGGNEQFF.

The V and J genes are TRBV6-2 or TRBV6-3 and TRBJ2-7; possible D gene TRBD1, 5 bases. The CDR3 is 12 amino acids. Germline values: CDR1 MNHEY, CDR2 SVGEGT. Trimming left V 2 bases short and J 11 bases short, with 13 bases between. CDR3 in DNA: TGTGCCAGCAGTTACCCGCAGGGTAGCAAGTACTTC. Protein: CASSYPQGSKYF.

The gene calls are TRBV7-2 and TRBJ2-5; 9 bases agree with TRBD2. The CDR3 contains 17 residues. CDR1 is SGHTA, CDR2 FQGNSA, per germline. V lost 2 bases to trimming and J lost 2 bases; unmatched junction nucleotides: 9. The CDR3, as DNA: TGTGCCAGCAGCTTATGGCGGGGGGGCCGGGCTCAAGAGACCCAGTACTTC. It encodes CASSLWRGGRAQETQYF.

This sequence joins TRBV5-4 and TRBJ2-5; no firm D call. The CDR3 runs 15 residues. Germline CDR1 and CDR2: SGHNT and YYREEE (reference sequence). The germline V and J ends were trimmed by 2 bases and 2 bases, with 13 bases remaining between them. CDR3 DNA sequence: TGTGCCAGCAGCTTTCAAACAGCCCCACAAGAGACCCAGTACTTC. Protein sequence: CASSFQTAPQETQYF.

J is TRBJ2-2 and V is TRBV21-1; whether TRBD1, the table's D call, matches the DNA was not checked. TRBV21-1 is a documented pseudogene. CDR3 length equals 16 residues. The CDR3 is CASSTDVAANTGELFF. The DNA of the CDR3 is TGTGCCAGCAGCACAGATGTTGCAGCGAACACCGGGGAGCTGTTTTTT.

This chain links TRBV6-1 with TRBJ1-2; no clear D. Germline CDR1 reads MNHNS; CDR2 reads SASEGT. Trimming pared 2 bases from V and 9 bases from J, leaving 10 bases between. The CDR3 runs 12 residues. The CDR3 region has the DNA TGTGCCAGCAGTGAACCGCGGTGGAGCTACACCTTC. This translates into CASSEPRWSYTF.

V gene TRBV3-1 (or the pseudogene TRBV3-2) combines with J gene TRBJ2-5; TRBD1 is a possible D gene (5 bases). V was clipped by 4 bases and J by 2 bases, with 17 bases between them. The CDR3 length is 16 residues. Germline V gene lookup returns CDR1 LGHDT and CDR2 YNNKEL (reference sequence). This chain's CDR3 is CASSPTFGRGQETQYF. The CDR3 bases are TGTGCCAGCAGCCCTACGTTTGGTAGGGGACAAGAGACCCAGTACTTC.

The V gene is TRBV27, the J gene TRBJ2-3, with 8 bases that match TRBD1. This CDR3 contains 15 residues. V dropped 7 bases and J dropped 4; count of bases not matched to a gene: 10. Looked up from germline, CDR1 is MNHEY and CDR2 is SMNVEV (reference sequence). The CDR3 loop is CASTAFGQGPDTQYF. CDR3 nucleotide sequence: TGTGCCAGCACCGCGTTCGGACAGGGACCAGATACGCAGTATTTT.

This clone was detected only a few times. This chain joins TRBV5-1 and TRBJ1-4, with D possibly TRBD1 on 5 matching bases. The CDR3 is 14 amino acids. Germline assignment: CDR1 SGHRS and CDR2 YFSETQ. V lost 2 bases to trimming and J lost 3 bases, with 8 bases between them. Here the CDR3 DNA reads TGCGCCAGCAGCTTCCCGGGGGCTAATGAAAAACTGTTTTTT. This codes for CASSFPGANEKLFF.

The chain combines TRBV6-1 with TRBJ1-5, with TRBD1 matching 12 bases. Germline V gene data show CDR1 as MNHNS and CDR2 as SASEGT. The V segment lost 3 bases and the J segment 9 bases; nucleotides outside the gene matches: 9. The CDR3 totals 16 residues. CDR3 DNA sequence: TGTGCCAGCAGTGACCCGGGACAGGGGGCCGGATCGCCCCAGCATTTT. This gives the protein CASSDPGQGAGSPQHF.

The chain recombines TRBV18 with TRBJ2-5; 8 nucleotides agree with TRBD1. The junction had 5 bases not matched to a gene; V was cut back by 2 bases and J by 3 bases. The CDR3 is 15 residues long. Germline V gene data show CDR1 as KGHSH and CDR2 as LQKENI. CDR3 region: CASSPRQGKEETQYF. The CDR3 nucleotides are TGTGCCAGCTCACCAAGACAGGGGAAGGAAGAGACCCAGTACTTC. Together with reference TRBV18 and TRBJ2-5, the CDR3 gives the full variable domain: NAGVMQNPRHLVRRRGQEARLRCSPMKGHSHVYWYRQLPEEGLKFMVYLQKENIIDESGMPKERFSAEFPKEGPSILRIQQVVRGDSAAYFCASSPRQGKEETQYFGPGTRLLVL.

This chain uses TRBV30 with TRBJ2-5; TRBD2 is a possible D gene (6 bases). Trimming cost V 4 bases and J 5 bases, with 17 bases left between them. Germline-derived CDR1 and CDR2 are GTSNPN and SVGIG (reference sequence). CDR3 size: 14 residues. The CDR3 DNA reads as TGTGCCTGGACTTCGGGGAGGTTAATGGAGACCCAGTACTTC. Encoded protein: CAWTSGRLMETQYF.

V is TRBV6-5 and J is TRBJ1-1; 9 bases are shared with TRBD1. The ends lost 5 bases at V and 4 bases at J; junction bases unmatched: 8. The length of the CDR3 is 15 residues. Per the germline V gene, CDR1 is MNHEY and CDR2 is SVGAGI. The CDR3 coding sequence is TGTGCCAGCAGTCCGTCACAGGGGGCGGGCACTGAAGCTTTCTTT. Protein product: CASSPSQGAGTEAFF.

This clone turned up a few times. The genes are TRBV29-1 and TRBJ2-5; maybe TRBD1 (6 bases). The length of the CDR3 is 15 residues. Germline CDR1 reads SQVTM; CDR2 reads ANQGSEA. V was cut by 4 bases and J by 3 bases, with 18 bases left in between. The CDR3 DNA sequence: TGCAGCGTTGTGTTGCCCACAGGGTCAAAAGAGACCCAGTACTTC. Translation gives CSVVLPTGSKETQYF.

This rearrangement joins TRBV5-1 to TRBJ1-1; 10 bases agree with TRBD1. The CDR3 spans 17 residues. The trim removed 3 bases at V and 1 base at J, leaving 9 bases unmatched. The germline V gene has CDR1 SGHRS and CDR2 YFSETQ. The chain's CDR3 is CASSWHRDRGRNTEAFF. The CDR3 DNA reads TGCGCCAGCAGCTGGCACCGGGACAGGGGTCGGAACACTGAAGCTTTCTTT.

The genes are TRBV28 and TRBJ2-1; 10 bases are shared with TRBD2. CDR1 and CDR2 from the germline V gene are MDHEN and SYDVKM. CDR3 length: 17 amino acids. J lost 1 base, V lost 6 bases, and 9 bases had no gene match. CDR3 DNA sequence: TGTGCCAGCAGGGGGGCTAGCGGGAGTGGATCCTACAATGAGCAGTTCTTC. It specifies CASRGASGSGSYNEQFF.

V and J are TRBV5-1 and TRBJ2-3; TRBD1 matches at 9 bases. The ends lost 0 bases at V and 4 bases at J; junction bases unmatched: 6. Germline-derived CDR1 and CDR2 are SGHRS and YFSETQ. The CDR3 totals 16 residues. The CDR3 region has the DNA TGCGCCAGCAGCTTGGGGCCGGGACAGGGCTCAGATACGCAGTATTTT. Translated: CASSLGPGQGSDTQYF.

The chain employs TRBV19 and TRBJ2-7; D perhaps matches TRBD2 (5 bases). CDR3 length: 18 amino acids. The ends were cut back, 6 bases at V and 3 bases at J, with 27 bases in the middle. Germline V gene data show CDR1 as LNHDA and CDR2 as SQIVND (reference sequence). The CDR3 DNA sequence: TGTGCCAGTAGGCAAACAACGGACTCAGAGGCAGGATTCTACGAGCAGTACTTC. Its protein product is CASRQTTDSEAGFYEQYF.

The V gene is TRBV4-1, the J gene TRBJ1-6; 8 bases are shared with TRBD1. CDR1 and CDR2 from the germline V gene are MGHRA and YSYEKL. Trimming cost V 5 bases and J 7 bases; bases outside gene matches: 7. The CDR3 has 15 residues. This CDR3 is CASSTRTGTNSPLHF. The DNA for the CDR3 is TGCGCCAGCAGCACCCGGACAGGGACAAATTCACCCCTCCACTTT.

This rearrangement joins TRBV7-2 to TRBJ2-5; 11 bases align to TRBD2. Losses at the gene ends were 5 bases for V and 1 base for J; bases not matched to a gene: 6. The CDR3 spans 16 residues. The V gene's germline CDR1 is SGHTA and CDR2 FQGNSA. CDR3 sequence: CASSPRLAGSQETQYF. The CDR3 bases are TGTGCCAGCAGCCCCCGACTAGCGGGGTCCCAAGAGACCCAGTACTTC. Filled out from reference TRBV7-2 and TRBJ2-5, the complete variable domain reads GAGVSQSPSNKVTEKGKDVELRCDPISGHTALYWYRQSLGQGLEFLIYFQGNSAPDKSGLPSDRFSAERTGGSVSTLTIQRTQQEDSAVYLCASSPRLAGSQETQYFGPGTRLLVL.

CDR3 nucleotides: TGTGCCAGCTCACCACCGGGACAGGGTAACACTGAAGCTTTCTTT. Translated, it gives CASSPPGQGNTEAFF. This chain uses TRBV18 with TRBJ1-1; 9 nucleotides agree with TRBD1. The length of the CDR3 is 15 residues. Germline CDR1 is KGHSH and CDR2 is LQKENI. Germline trimming cut 0 bases from V and 2 bases from J; bases unmatched to any gene: 1.

The chain employs TRBV11-2 and TRBJ2-1; TRBD1 is a possible D gene (5 bases). V dropped 0 bases and J dropped 8 bases, with 20 bases sitting between them. There are 17 residues in the CDR3. The V gene's germline CDR1 is SGHAT and CDR2 FQNNGV. The CDR3 sequence: CASSLETLDSVSDEQFF. In DNA, the CDR3 is TGTGCCAGCAGCTTAGAGACCCTCGACAGCGTGTCGGATGAGCAGTTCTTC.

The chain combines TRBV5-4 with TRBJ1-2, with TRBD1 as a possible D gene (6 bases). Germline lookup yields CDR1 SGHNT and CDR2 YYREEE (reference sequence). Deletions cut 1 base from V and 2 bases from J, with 12 bases between. The CDR3 has 15 amino acids. CDR3 sequence reads: CASSLLGAPNYGYTF. The CDR3 nucleotides read TGTGCCAGCAGCTTGTTGGGGGCGCCCAACTATGGCTACACCTTC.

The rearrangement uses TRBV7-9 and TRBJ2-3; TRBD1 might be the D (6 bases). The V gene lost 0 bases and the J gene lost 9 bases, with 10 bases spanning the gap. CDR3 size: 13 residues. In germline, CDR1 is SEHNR, CDR2 FQNEAQ (reference sequence). The CDR3 reads CASSLADRHTQYF. CDR3 nucleotide sequence: TGTGCCAGCAGCTTAGCCGACAGGCACACGCAGTATTTT.